This T cell receptor beta chain stems from a study of Ad26.COV2.S vaccination and SARS-CoV-2 variants. Some clones are missing from TCRdb's copy, which holds only in-frame ones; the method was immunoSEQ multiplex PCR. The sample includes approximately 400,000 clones, 83% of them seen just once. Treatment indicated: some 20 received Ad26.COV2.S at low or high dose, single or two shots; several received placebo; per-sample allocation not given. Day 63 after the first vaccine or placebo injection was the time point for sampling. This CDR3 has 14 residues. Germline lookup yields CDR1 SGHTA and CDR2 FQGNSA. The trim removed 2 bases at V and 5 bases at J, leaving 6 bases unmatched.

The source material was peripheral blood, sampled in a trial of Ad26.COV2.S vaccine versus placebo. This receptor was identified in a person between 18 and 60 years old who received the Ad26.COV2.S COVID-19 vaccine or a placebo. This chain connects TRBV7-2 to TRBJ2-7; TRBD1 matches 7 bases. The CDR3 is CASSLRTGYHEQYF. CDR3 nucleotides: TGTGCCAGCAGCTTAAGGACAGGATACCACGAGCAGTACTTC.